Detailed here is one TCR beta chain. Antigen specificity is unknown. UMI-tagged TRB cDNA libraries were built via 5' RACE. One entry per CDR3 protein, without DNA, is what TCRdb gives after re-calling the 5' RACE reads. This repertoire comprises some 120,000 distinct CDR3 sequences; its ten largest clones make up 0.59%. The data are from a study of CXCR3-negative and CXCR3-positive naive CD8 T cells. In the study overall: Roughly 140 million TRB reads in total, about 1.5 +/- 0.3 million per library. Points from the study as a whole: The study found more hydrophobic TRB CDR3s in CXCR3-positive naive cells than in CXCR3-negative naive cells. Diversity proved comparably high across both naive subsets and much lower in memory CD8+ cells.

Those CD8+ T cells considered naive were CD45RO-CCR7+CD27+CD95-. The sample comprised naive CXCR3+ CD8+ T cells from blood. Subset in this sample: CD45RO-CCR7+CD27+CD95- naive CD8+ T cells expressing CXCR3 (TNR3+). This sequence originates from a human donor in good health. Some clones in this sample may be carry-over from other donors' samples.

CDR3 region: CSVEGGAGSTEAFF. V gene TRBV29-1 combines with J gene TRBJ1-1. The V gene's germline CDR1 is SQVTM and CDR2 ANQGSEA. This CDR3 comprises 14 residues.